This entry lists 8 T cell receptor beta chains sequenced from one sample in a study of blood T cell repertoires in COVID-19. The repertoire was sequenced with immunoSEQ multiplex PCR; TCRdb's copy has only in-frame clones and lacks some. The sample records about 190,000 clones, 89% being singletons. Source material: peripheral blood. The receptors stem from a man aged 40-50 years with acute or convalescent COVID-19.

The sample holds many counts of this clone. The chain joins TRBV19 to TRBJ1-1; D is undetermined. This CDR3 spans 13 amino acids. Germline CDR1 LNHDA, CDR2 SQIVND (reference sequence). V was cut by 3 bases and J by 9 bases, with 14 bases left in between. This CDR3 is CASSISSGKKAFF. The CDR3 DNA sequence: TGTGCCAGTAGTATTTCATCGGGAAAGAAAGCTTTCTTT.

J is TRBJ2-4 and V is TRBV6-1, with D perhaps TRBD2 (5 bases). Trimming removed 0 bases from V and 0 bases from J, with 12 bases in between. CDR3 length equals 17 residues. CDR1 MNHNS and CDR2 SASEGT come from the germline V gene. The CDR3: CASSEAIRRLAKNIQYF. CDR3 coding DNA: TGTGCCAGCAGTGAAGCGATAAGGAGGTTAGCCAAAAACATTCAGTACTTC.

The rearrangement joins TRBV5-1 to TRBJ1-1, with D unclear. The CDR3 has 14 amino acids. Germline values: CDR1 SGHRS, CDR2 YFSETQ. Trimming stripped 4 bases from V and 0 bases from J, with 10 bases between. In DNA form, the CDR3 reads TGCGCCAGCAGCCCCACACCCATGAACACTGAAGCTTTCTTT. As protein: CASSPTPMNTEAFF. Drawing the rest from reference TRBV5-1 and TRBJ1-1, the complete variable domain is KAGVTQTPRYLIKTRGQQVTLSCSPISGHRSVSWYQQTPGQGLQFLFEYFSETQRNKGNFPGRFSGRQFSNSRSEMNVSTLELGDSALYLCASSPTPMNTEAFFGQGTRLTVV.

The rearrangement joins TRBV10-3 to TRBJ1-2, with no clear D. The CDR3 runs to 14 residues. The germline V gene encodes CDR1 ENHRY and CDR2 SYGVKD. V was cut by 4 bases and J by 4 bases, with 13 bases left in between. The CDR3 protein is CAISGSREGYGYTF. The CDR3 nucleotides are TGTGCCATCAGTGGGAGTAGGGAGGGCTATGGCTACACCTTC.

There are a few counts of this clone. This sequence joins TRBV27 and TRBJ2-7; a possible D gene is TRBD1 (5 bases). Germline V gene sequence: CDR1 MNHEY, CDR2 SMNVEV (reference sequence). Trimming shortened V by 0 bases and J by 5 bases, and 5 bases separated the two germline ends. The CDR3 consists of 12 residues. In DNA, the CDR3 is TGTGCCAGCAGTTTATCAGGGGACGAGCAGTACTTC. Its protein is CASSLSGDEQYF.

V gene TRBV5-6 combines with J gene TRBJ2-7; tentatively, D is TRBD2 (5 bases). The CDR3 has 12 amino acids. The germline gives CDR1 SGHDT, CDR2 YYEEEE. Trimming left V 4 bases short and J 4 bases short, with 9 bases between. DNA of the CDR3: TGTGCCAGCAGCCTAGGAGGATACGAGCAGTACTTC. Amino acids: CASSLGGYEQYF.

The chain has TRBV27 and TRBJ1-1; D might be TRBD1 (5 bases). This CDR3 is built from 14 residues. The ends were cut back, 8 bases at V and 5 bases at J, with 18 bases in the middle. Germline V lookup: CDR1 MNHEY, CDR2 SMNVEV (reference sequence). CDR3 coding DNA: TGTGCCAGCTCGATGCCCGGGGGACGGACTGAAGCTTTCTTT. Its translation is CASSMPGGRTEAFF.

The chain carries TRBV12-3 or TRBV12-4 and TRBJ2-5, with 7 bases fitting TRBD2. The CDR3 covers 13 residues. V trimming: 7 bases; J trimming: 1 base; junction bases outside the gene matches: 3. The CDR3 bases are TGTGCCAGCACCCTAGCGGCCCAAGAGACCCAGTACTTC. It yields the protein CASTLAAQETQYF.